The clone carrying this TCR beta chain was counted between two and nine times. The antigen remains undetermined. Just one base apart from a much larger clone, this may be a read error. The germline gives CDR1 MNHEY, CDR2 SVGAGI. The CDR3 extends over 14 amino acids. The data derive from a study of molecular identifiers for immune sequencing clone quantification. Study-level points and caveats: Among effectors, clones above 20 RNA copies held over 97% of molecules; among naive cells, under 1%. Spiked Jurkat TCR RNA equivalent to one cell reportedly surfaced among about 1 million naive cells.

For bulk TCR libraries, previously described methods and listed TCR primers were used. TCRdb analysed the PCR reads with MiXCR anew, one entry per CDR3 protein. The table shows around 70,000 distinct CDR3 sequences, with roughly 18% occurring only once. Naive CD8 T cells, phenotype CD8+CD4-CCR7+CD45RA+, were sorted. This TCR was sampled from a human donor in good health. Some libraries in this study had Jurkat cell RNA spiked in. Sequenced material: naive CD8+ T cells from blood, with Jurkat cell RNA spiked in. This sample's subset: FACS-sorted CD8+CD4-CCR7+CD45RA+ naive T cells. J is TRBJ2-6 and V is TRBV6-5; D assignment may be TRBD1 or TRBD2 (5 bases each). CDR3 DNA: TGTGCCAGCAGCGGACTCTCTGGGGCCAGCGTCCTGACTTTC. Translating gives CASSGLSGASVLTF.